The sequence of this T cell receptor beta chain was determined in a study of technical replicates of blood from a handful of donors. The germline V gene has CDR1 LNHDA and CDR2 SQIVND (reference sequence). J gave up 1 base and V 6 bases, and 1 base lay outside the gene matches. This CDR3 has 14 residues. Measured with immunoSEQ multiplex PCR; TCRdb has only the in-frame clones, and not every one. The data contain approximately 45,000 clones, about 96% of them seen just once; the ten biggest clones take up about 0.37%. This clonotype originated in a human donor in good health. The source material was T cells isolated from PBMCs. The rearrangement joins TRBV19 to TRBJ1-5; 9 positions match TRBD1. The CDR3 is CASRGQGSNQPQHF. CDR3 sequence (DNA): TGTGCCAGTAGGGGACAGGGAAGCAATCAGCCCCAGCATTTT.